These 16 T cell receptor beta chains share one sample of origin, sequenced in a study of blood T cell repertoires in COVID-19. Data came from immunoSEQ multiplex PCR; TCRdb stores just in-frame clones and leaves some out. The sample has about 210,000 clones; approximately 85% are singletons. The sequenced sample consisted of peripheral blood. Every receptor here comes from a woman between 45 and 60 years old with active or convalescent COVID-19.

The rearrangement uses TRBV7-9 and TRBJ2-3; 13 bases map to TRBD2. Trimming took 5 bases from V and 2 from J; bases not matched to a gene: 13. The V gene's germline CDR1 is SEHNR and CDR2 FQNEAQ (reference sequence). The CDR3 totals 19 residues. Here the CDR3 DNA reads TGTGCCAGCAGCCCCTCACCCGGGACTAGCGGGACCTCCACAGATACGCAGTATTTT. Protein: CASSPSPGTSGTSTDTQYF.

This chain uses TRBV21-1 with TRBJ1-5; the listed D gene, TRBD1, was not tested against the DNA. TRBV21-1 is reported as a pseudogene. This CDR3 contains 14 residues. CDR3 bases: TGTGCCATCAGTCCCCCGACAGGGGGTAAGTCCCAGCATTTT. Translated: CAISPPTGGKSQHF.

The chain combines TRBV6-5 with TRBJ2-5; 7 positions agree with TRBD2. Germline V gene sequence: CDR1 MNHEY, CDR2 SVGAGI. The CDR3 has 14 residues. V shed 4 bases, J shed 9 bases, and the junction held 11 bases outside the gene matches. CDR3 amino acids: CASSLGDGREAQYF. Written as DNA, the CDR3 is TGTGCCAGCAGTTTGGGGGACGGCCGGGAGGCCCAGTACTTC.

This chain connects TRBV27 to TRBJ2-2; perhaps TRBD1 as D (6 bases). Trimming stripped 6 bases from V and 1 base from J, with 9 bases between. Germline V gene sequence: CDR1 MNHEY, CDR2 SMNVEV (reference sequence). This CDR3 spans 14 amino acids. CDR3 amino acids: CASSLTGNTGELFF. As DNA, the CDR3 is TGTGCCAGCAGCTTGACAGGGAACACCGGGGAGCTGTTTTTT.

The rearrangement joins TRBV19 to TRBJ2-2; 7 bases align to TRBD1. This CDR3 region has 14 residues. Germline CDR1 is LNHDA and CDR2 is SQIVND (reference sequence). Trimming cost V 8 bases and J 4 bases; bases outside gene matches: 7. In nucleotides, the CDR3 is TGTGCCAGTCGTCGCGCAGGGGGCACCGGGGAGCTGTTTTTT. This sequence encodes CASRRAGGTGELFF.

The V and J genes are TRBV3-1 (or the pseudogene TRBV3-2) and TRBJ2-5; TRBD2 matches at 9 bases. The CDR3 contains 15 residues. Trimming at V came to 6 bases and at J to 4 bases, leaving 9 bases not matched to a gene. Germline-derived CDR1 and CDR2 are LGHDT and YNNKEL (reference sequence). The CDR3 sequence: CASSVTGTSRETQYF. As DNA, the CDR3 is TGTGCCAGCAGTGTGACCGGGACTAGCAGAGAGACCCAGTACTTC.

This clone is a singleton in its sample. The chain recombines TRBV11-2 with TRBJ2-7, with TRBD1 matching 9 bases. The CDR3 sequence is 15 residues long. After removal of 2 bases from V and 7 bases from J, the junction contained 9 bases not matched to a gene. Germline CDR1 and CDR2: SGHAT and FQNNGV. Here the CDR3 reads CASSLRDRDPKEQYF. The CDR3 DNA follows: TGTGCCAGCAGCTTAAGGGACAGGGACCCTAAGGAGCAGTACTTC.

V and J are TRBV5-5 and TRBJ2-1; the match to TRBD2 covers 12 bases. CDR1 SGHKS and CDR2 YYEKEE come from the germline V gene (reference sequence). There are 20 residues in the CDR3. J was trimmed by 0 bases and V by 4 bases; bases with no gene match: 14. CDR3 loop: CASSKRTSGVIPSSYNEQFF. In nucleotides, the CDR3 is TGTGCCAGCAGCAAACGGACTAGCGGGGTTATACCGAGCTCCTACAATGAGCAGTTCTTC.

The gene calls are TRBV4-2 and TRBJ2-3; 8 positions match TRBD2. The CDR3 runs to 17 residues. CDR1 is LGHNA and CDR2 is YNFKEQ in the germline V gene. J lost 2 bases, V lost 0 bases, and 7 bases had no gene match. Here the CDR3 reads CASSQDRASGLTDTQYF. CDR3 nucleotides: TGTGCCAGCAGCCAAGATCGGGCTAGCGGGCTCACAGATACGCAGTATTTT.

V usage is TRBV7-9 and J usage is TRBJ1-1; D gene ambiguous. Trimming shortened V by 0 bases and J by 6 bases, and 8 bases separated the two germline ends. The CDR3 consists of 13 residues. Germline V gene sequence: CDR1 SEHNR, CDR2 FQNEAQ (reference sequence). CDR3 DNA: TGTGCCAGCAGCTTAGCGCCTGGCCCTGAAGCTTTCTTT. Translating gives CASSLAPGPEAFF.

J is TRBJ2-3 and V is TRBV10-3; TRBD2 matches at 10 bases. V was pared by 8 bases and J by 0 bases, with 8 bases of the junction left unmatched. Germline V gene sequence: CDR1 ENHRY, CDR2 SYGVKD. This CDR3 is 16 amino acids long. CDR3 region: CAISPTSGTSTDTQYF. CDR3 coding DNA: TGTGCCATCTCGCCTACTAGCGGGACAAGCACAGATACGCAGTATTTT.

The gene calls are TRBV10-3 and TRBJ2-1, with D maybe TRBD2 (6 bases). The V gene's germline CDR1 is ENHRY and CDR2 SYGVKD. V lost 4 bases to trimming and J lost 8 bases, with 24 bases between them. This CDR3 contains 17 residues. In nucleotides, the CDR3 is TGTGCCATCAGTGCTACCCAGGGACTCAAAAATCGGGATGAGCAGTTCTTC. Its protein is CAISATQGLKNRDEQFF.

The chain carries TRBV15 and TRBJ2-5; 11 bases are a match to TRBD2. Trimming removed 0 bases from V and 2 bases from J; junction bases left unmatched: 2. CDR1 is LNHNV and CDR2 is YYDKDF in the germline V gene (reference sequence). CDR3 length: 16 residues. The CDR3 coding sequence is TGTGCCACCAGCAGAGATAGCGGGAGGGGGCAAGAGACCCAGTACTTC. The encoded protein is CATSRDSGRGQETQYF. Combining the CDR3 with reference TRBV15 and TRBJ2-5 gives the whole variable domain DAMVIQNPRYQVTQFGKPVTLSCSQTLNHNVMYWYQQKSSQAPKLLFHYYDKDFNNEADTPDNFQSRRPNTSFCFLDIRSPGLGDTAMYLCATSRDSGRGQETQYFGPGTRLLVL.

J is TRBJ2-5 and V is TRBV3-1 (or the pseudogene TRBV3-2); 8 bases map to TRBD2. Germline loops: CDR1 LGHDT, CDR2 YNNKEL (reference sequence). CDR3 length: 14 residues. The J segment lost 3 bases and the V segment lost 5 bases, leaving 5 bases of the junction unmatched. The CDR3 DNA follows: TGTGCCAGCAGCTATGGACTAGCAGAAGAGACCCAGTACTTC. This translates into CASSYGLAEETQYF.

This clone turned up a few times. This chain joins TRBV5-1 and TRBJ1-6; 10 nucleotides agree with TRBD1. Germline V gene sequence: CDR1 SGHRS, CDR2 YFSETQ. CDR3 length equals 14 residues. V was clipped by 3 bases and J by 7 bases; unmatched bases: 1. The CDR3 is CASSSTGGNSPLHF. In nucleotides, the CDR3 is TGCGCCAGCAGCTCGACAGGGGGCAATTCACCCCTCCACTTT.

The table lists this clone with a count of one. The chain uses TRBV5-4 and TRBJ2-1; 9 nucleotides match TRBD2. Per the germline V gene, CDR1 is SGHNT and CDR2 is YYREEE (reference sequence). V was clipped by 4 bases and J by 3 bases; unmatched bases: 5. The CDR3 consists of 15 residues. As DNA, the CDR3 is TGTGCCAGCAGCAGGCGGGAGGGTTTCTACAATGAGCAGTTCTTC. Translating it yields CASSRREGFYNEQFF.